The 30 T cell receptor beta chains presented below share a single source sample, sequenced in a study of radiotherapy plus CTLA-4 blockade in lung cancer. Clones were read by immunoSEQ multiplex PCR, and TCRdb kept only the in-frame ones, dropping some. The data show roughly 50,000 clones, roughly 84% seen once. The sequences come from peripheral blood, collected from a patient treated with radiotherapy plus ipilimumab. All receptors come from a human donor with non-small cell lung cancer whose response to radiotherapy plus ipilimumab could not be evaluated.

The CDR3 DNA reads TGTGCCAGCAGTTTATGGGACAGGGGGACTCATAGCAATCAGCCCCAGCATTTT. Amino acid sequence: CASSLWDRGTHSNQPQHF. The chain combines TRBV28 with TRBJ1-5; TRBD1 aligns across 10 bases. Germline V gives CDR1 MDHEN, CDR2 SYDVKM. CDR3 length equals 18 residues. V shed 0 bases and J 0 bases; nucleotides not matched to a gene: 5.

V and J are TRBV9 and TRBJ2-3, with TRBD1 matching over 8 bases. There are 17 residues in the CDR3. Germline CDR1 reads SGDLS; CDR2 reads YYNGEE. Unmatched junction bases numbered 9, after V lost 2 bases and J lost 1 base. CDR3: CASSVALTTGGTDTQYF. CDR3 DNA sequence: TGTGCCAGCAGCGTCGCCCTAACGACAGGGGGCACAGATACGCAGTATTTT.

This clone was counted a single time. The chain carries TRBV27 and TRBJ2-1; 8 nucleotides agree with TRBD2. The CDR3 runs 15 residues. From germline, CDR1 is MNHEY and CDR2 SMNVEV (reference sequence). Trimming took 5 bases from V and 7 from J; bases not matched to a gene: 10. In DNA form, the CDR3 reads TGTGCCAGCAGTCTGGAGGCGGGAGGATGGAATGAGCAGTTCTTC. It specifies CASSLEAGGWNEQFF.

The rearrangement joins TRBV4-3 to TRBJ1-1; D remains unclear. Trimming took off 0 bases at V and 3 bases at J, with 14 bases between the two ends. CDR1 is LGHNA, CDR2 YSLEER, per germline. The CDR3 sequence is 16 residues long. CDR3 bases: TGCGCCAGCAGCCAAGATCCCCGGGGAGCGGACACTGAAGCTTTCTTT. Residues: CASSQDPRGADTEAFF.

The V call is TRBV19, the J call TRBJ2-2, with 7 bases lining up with TRBD1. The CDR3 is made up of 14 amino acids. Germline V gives CDR1 LNHDA, CDR2 SQIVND (reference sequence). After removal of 1 base from V and 6 bases from J, the junction contained 2 bases not matched to a gene. In nucleotides, the CDR3 is TGTGCCAGTAGTATAGGAAGGGGGCCCGGGGAGCTGTTTTTT. It codes for CASSIGRGPGELFF.

This clone occurred once. The genes are TRBV7-9 and TRBJ1-2; 9 positions agree with TRBD1. The CDR3 extends over 14 amino acids. Germline CDR1 reads SEHNR; CDR2 reads FQNEAQ (reference sequence). J lost 9 bases, V lost 1 base, and 6 bases had no gene match. In DNA form, the CDR3 reads TGTGCCAGCAGCTTAGGGACAGGGGTAAATCGCTACACCTTC. Translated, it gives CASSLGTGVNRYTF.

The chain links TRBV5-1 to TRBJ2-1; 12 bases match TRBD1. CDR1 and CDR2 from the germline V gene are SGHRS and YFSETQ. The CDR3 length is 14 residues. V lost 3 bases and J lost 8; bases outside the gene matches: 3. The CDR3 DNA is TGCGCCAGCAGCTGGGGACAGGGGGCGTATGAGCAGTTCTTC. This sequence encodes CASSWGQGAYEQFF.

CDR3 DNA: TGCGCCAGCAGCTTGGCCGAGGGACAACCCTACGAGCAGTACTTC. This translates into CASSLAEGQPYEQYF. The V gene is TRBV5-1, the J gene TRBJ2-5, with a possible D match to TRBD1 (6 bases). The better agreement between TRBJ2-7 and the DNA end casts doubt on the J call. CDR1 and CDR2 (germline): SGHRS, YFSETQ. The CDR3 covers 15 residues.

The chain is built from TRBV30 and TRBJ1-5; a weak D match, TRBD1 (5 bases). This CDR3 spans 14 amino acids. From germline, CDR1 is GTSNPN and CDR2 SVGIG (reference sequence). The V end lost 0 bases, the J end lost 0 bases, and 6 bases lay between the germline ends. As DNA, the CDR3 is TGTGCCTGGAGTGTACAGGCTAGCAATCAGCCCCAGCATTTT. This translates into CAWSVQASNQPQHF.

The V call is TRBV6-5, the J call TRBJ1-2; 9 bases are shared with TRBD1. The CDR3 is 16 amino acids. Per germline, CDR1 MNHEY and CDR2 SVGAGI. V shed 4 bases and J 6 bases; nucleotides not matched to a gene: 12. The CDR3 DNA sequence: TGTGCCAGCAGTTTCAGGGACAGGGTTCTCCGAAATGGCTACACCTTC. Protein: CASSFRDRVLRNGYTF.

This clone was counted once. The chain is built from TRBV19 and TRBJ1-1; 8 bases fit TRBD1. The CDR3 is made up of 15 amino acids. Germline CDR1 reads LNHDA; CDR2 reads SQIVND (reference sequence). J was trimmed by 6 bases and V by 4 bases; bases with no gene match: 10. The CDR3 region is CASSRAGGGWAEAFF. The CDR3 bases are TGTGCCAGTAGTAGGGCAGGGGGCGGTTGGGCTGAAGCTTTCTTT.

This clone was detected only once. The chain has TRBV4-1 and TRBJ2-7; 7 positions match TRBD2. This CDR3 region has 15 residues. Germline CDR1 MGHRA, CDR2 YSYEKL. V shed 1 base, J shed 4 bases, and the junction held 7 bases outside the gene matches. The CDR3 spells CASSQGVGGGYEQYF. The CDR3 bases are TGCGCCAGCAGCCAAGGGGTCGGGGGAGGGTACGAGCAGTACTTC.

The rearrangement links TRBV6-5 to TRBJ1-5; TRBD1 aligns across 8 bases. Germline V gene data show CDR1 as MNHEY and CDR2 as SVGAGI. This CDR3 region has 14 residues. V was pared by 6 bases and J by 4 bases, with 5 bases of the junction left unmatched. CDR3 residues: CASRDRAKNQPQHF. CDR3 sequence (DNA): TGTGCCAGCAGGGACAGGGCAAAAAATCAGCCCCAGCATTTT.

This sequence joins TRBV6-5 and TRBJ2-2, with unresolved D. CDR1 and CDR2 from the germline V gene are MNHEY and SVGAGI. The CDR3 runs to 14 residues. Trimming removed 7 bases at V and 1 base at J, with 10 bases between. The CDR3 coding sequence is TGTGCCAGCACCCTTGGCTGGAACACCGGGGAGCTGTTTTTT. This sequence encodes CASTLGWNTGELFF.

As DNA, the CDR3 is TGTGCCAGCAGCTTAGGGGGTAGGGGTGGCTCTGGGGCCAACGTCCTGACTTTC. It yields the protein CASSLGGRGGSGANVLTF. This chain connects TRBV7-2 to TRBJ2-6; a weak D match, TRBD1 (5 bases). The CDR3 runs to 18 residues. Between the trimmed V and J ends, which lost 1 base and 0 bases, there was a span of 13 bases. Germline-derived CDR1 and CDR2 are SGHTA and FQGNSA.

V gene TRBV19 combines with J gene TRBJ2-1; TRBD1 agrees at 9 bases. Per the germline V gene, CDR1 is LNHDA and CDR2 is SQIVND (reference sequence). This CDR3 region has 14 residues. V dropped 5 bases and J dropped 3; count of bases not matched to a gene: 2. CDR3: CASSYRGLYNEQFF. CDR3 in DNA: TGTGCCAGTAGTTACAGGGGGCTCTACAATGAGCAGTTCTTC.

The chain couples TRBV28 to TRBJ1-1; D gene uncertain. CDR3 length equals 13 residues. Trimming took 5 bases from V and 1 from J, leaving 8 bases between them. CDR1 and CDR2 (germline): MDHEN, SYDVKM. For the CDR3, the DNA is TGTGCCAGCAGTCCCCGACAGAACACTGAAGCTTTCTTT. As protein: CASSPRQNTEAFF. Together with reference TRBV28 and TRBJ1-1, the CDR3 gives the full variable domain: DVKVTQSSRYLVKRTGEKVFLECVQDMDHENMFWYRQDPGLGLRLIYFSYDVKMKEKGDIPEGYSVSREKKERFSLILESASTNQTSMYLCASSPRQNTEAFFGQGTRLTVV.

CDR3 in DNA: TGTGCCAGCAGTTCGGGACAGGGAGCTACTCAGCCCCAGCATTTT. Its protein product is CASSSGQGATQPQHF. This rearrangement joins TRBV28 to TRBJ1-5; 9 bases fit TRBD1. The V segment lost 4 bases and the J segment 6 bases; nucleotides outside the gene matches: 7. Germline CDR1 and CDR2: MDHEN and SYDVKM. The CDR3 is made up of 15 amino acids.

This clone was observed a few times. The chain employs TRBV19 and TRBJ1-1; the match to TRBD1 covers 10 bases. The V gene end was trimmed by 9 bases and the J gene end by 5 bases; junction bases not matched to a gene: 3. The CDR3 runs 12 residues. Per the germline V gene, CDR1 is LNHDA and CDR2 is SQIVND (reference sequence). The CDR3 DNA sequence: TGTGCCAGCTGGGACAGGGGAACTGAAGCTTTCTTT. This encodes CASWDRGTEAFF.

V is TRBV27 and J is TRBJ2-1, with D maybe TRBD1 (7 bases). The CDR3 is 17 amino acids. CDR1 is MNHEY and CDR2 is SMNVEV in the germline V gene (reference sequence). V lost 10 bases, J lost 0 bases, and 22 bases lay in between. The CDR3 region has the DNA TGTGCCACCCGAGGAGGGGGCGGGTTTGGCTCCTACAATGAGCAGTTCTTC. Translating it yields CATRGGGGFGSYNEQFF.

V and J are TRBV4-3 and TRBJ1-1; tentative D call: TRBD1 (6 bases). Germline assignment: CDR1 LGHNA and CDR2 YSLEER. CDR3 length: 15 amino acids. Trimming shortened V by 0 bases and J by 5 bases, and 13 bases separated the two germline ends. The DNA for the CDR3 is TGCGCCAGCAGCCAAGAGAGGGACACACATACTGAAGCTTTCTTT. Translation: CASSQERDTHTEAFF.

This clone was counted between two and nine times. V and J are TRBV5-6 and TRBJ2-7; TRBD1 matches at 9 bases. The CDR3 runs to 16 residues. Germline-derived CDR1 and CDR2 are SGHDT and YYEEEE. Trimming at V came to 2 bases and at J to 4 bases, leaving 10 bases not matched to a gene. Written as DNA, the CDR3 is TGTGCCAGCAGCTTCCACAGGGGGCTCTCTTCGTACGAGCAGTACTTC. It specifies CASSFHRGLSSYEQYF.

The J gene is TRBJ2-1, the V gene TRBV11-3; 8 nucleotides agree with TRBD1. CDR1 SGHNT and CDR2 YENEEA come from the germline V gene. The CDR3 has 16 residues. V lost 6 bases, J lost 2 bases, and 9 bases stayed unmatched. CDR3 sequence (DNA): TGTGCCAGCAGTCCAGACAGGGGCGCAACCTACAATGAGCAGTTCTTC. It translates to CASSPDRGATYNEQFF.

In DNA, the CDR3 is TGTGCCAGTAGTCAGGAGACAGGGGCGGTCACTGAAGCTTTCTTT. Amino acid sequence: CASSQETGAVTEAFF. The rearrangement joins TRBV19 to TRBJ1-1; 8 nucleotides agree with TRBD1. V was clipped by 5 bases and J by 4 bases; unmatched bases: 9. Germline V gene data show CDR1 as LNHDA and CDR2 as SQIVND (reference sequence). The CDR3 runs 15 residues.

This chain joins TRBV6-1 and TRBJ2-3; D is unresolved. Germline loops: CDR1 MNHNS, CDR2 SASEGT. The CDR3 has 13 amino acids. Deletions cut 5 bases from V and 3 bases from J, with 9 bases between. In DNA form, the CDR3 reads TGTGCCAGCAGTACCCCAGGTACAGATACGCAGTATTTT. Amino acid sequence: CASSTPGTDTQYF.

V and J are TRBV6-5 and TRBJ1-6; 7 nucleotides match TRBD1. The length of the CDR3 is 15 residues. Looked up from germline, CDR1 is MNHEY and CDR2 is SVGAGI. Losses at the gene ends were 0 bases for V and 5 bases for J; bases not matched to a gene: 1. This chain's CDR3 is CASSYSTGNNSPLHF. The DNA of the CDR3 is TGTGCCAGCAGTTACTCGACAGGGAATAATTCACCCCTCCACTTT.

V usage is TRBV18 and J usage is TRBJ2-7; tentatively, D is TRBD1 (6 bases). V was trimmed by 1 base and J by 7 bases, leaving 11 bases between them. The germline V gene encodes CDR1 KGHSH and CDR2 LQKENI. The CDR3 is 13 amino acids. The CDR3 DNA reads TGTGCCAGCTCACCACGAGGGGGTGGGGAGCAGTACTTC. Protein sequence: CASSPRGGGEQYF.

The chain recombines TRBV7-2 with TRBJ2-4; D is perhaps TRBD2 (5 bases). Germline V gene sequence: CDR1 SGHTA, CDR2 FQGNSA. V gave up 3 bases and J gave up 5 bases, with 11 bases separating them. The CDR3 is 14 residues long. CDR3 coding DNA: TGTGCCAGCAGCTTGACGGGATCACAAAACATTCAGTACTTC. Its protein is CASSLTGSQNIQYF.

The chain employs TRBV4-2 and TRBJ2-3, with TRBD2 matching over 11 bases. V gave up 0 bases and J gave up 4 bases; unmatched junction bases: 9. The CDR3 extends over 18 amino acids. Germline V gives CDR1 LGHNA, CDR2 YNFKEQ. The CDR3 is CASSQERVLAGVSDTQYF. CDR3 DNA: TGTGCCAGCAGCCAAGAAAGGGTACTAGCGGGAGTTTCAGATACGCAGTATTTT.

The rearrangement joins TRBV15 to TRBJ1-1, with D hard to call. V lost 0 bases to trimming and J lost 1 base, with 18 bases between them. CDR3 length equals 18 residues. Germline loops: CDR1 LNHNV, CDR2 YYDKDF (reference sequence). CDR3 loop: CATSREEPRVSPNTEAFF. CDR3 nucleotide sequence: TGTGCCACCAGCAGAGAAGAGCCCCGGGTCTCTCCGAACACTGAAGCTTTCTTT.